A single sample is the source of the 17 T cell receptor beta chains below, sequenced in a study of blood T cells in healthy people across ages. Through a sample-barcoded 5' primer and a J-beta primer mix, a second PCR was run for about 6 to 11 cycles. TCRdb used MiXCR to reprocess the 5' RACE reads, holding one entry per CDR3 protein. The sample contains 1.5 million to 2 million distinct CDR3 sequences, around 40% of which appear only once. Source material: blood. These receptors came from a human donor in good health.

The CDR3 here is CASSSGPGQLYGYTF. The CDR3 DNA follows: TGTGCCAGCAGCTCAGGTCCGGGACAGCTCTATGGCTACACCTTC. J is TRBJ1-2 and V is TRBV11-2, with 7 positions matching TRBD1. The germline V gene encodes CDR1 SGHAT and CDR2 FQNNGV. CDR3 size: 15 residues. J lost 4 bases, V lost 4 bases, and 9 bases had no gene match.

This clonotype was found a few times. The chain is built from TRBV7-9 and TRBJ2-7, with 9 bases identical to TRBD2. With 5 bases clipped from V and 2 bases from J, the junction kept 10 bases outside the gene matches. Germline CDR1 and CDR2: SEHNR and FQNEAQ (reference sequence). The CDR3 covers 16 residues. The CDR3 loop is CASSPRIGLATYEQYF. CDR3 coding DNA: TGTGCCAGCAGCCCCAGGATCGGACTAGCGACCTACGAGCAGTACTTC.

This clonotype was seen a few times. V gene TRBV6-6 combines with J gene TRBJ2-7, with D perhaps TRBD1 (5 bases). This CDR3 has 13 residues. CDR1 is MNHNY, CDR2 SVGAGI, per germline (reference sequence). Trimming left V 10 bases short and J 0 bases short, with 13 bases between. Here the CDR3 DNA reads TGTGCCACACGAGACAGTAACTCCTACGAGCAGTACTTC. It is translated as CATRDSNSYEQYF.

This clonotype was recorded a few times. The J gene is TRBJ2-1, the V gene TRBV7-9; 7 nucleotides agree with TRBD1. The tail of the sequence fits TRBJ2-7 better, so the J call may be wrong. The CDR3 is made up of 16 amino acids. Germline CDR1 is SEHNR and CDR2 is FQNEAQ (reference sequence). CDR3 in amino acids: CASSSVRGRASGEQYF. Written as DNA, the CDR3 is TGTGCCAGCAGCTCCGTAAGGGGGCGCGCCTCTGGTGAGCAGTACTTC.

This clonotype came up a few times. The V call is TRBV5-4, the J call TRBJ1-1; D remains unclear. Per the germline V gene, CDR1 is SGHNT and CDR2 is YYREEE (reference sequence). The V and J ends lost 2 bases and 4 bases respectively, with 15 bases between them. The CDR3 runs 15 residues. CDR3 bases: TGTGCCAGCAGCTTACCGGACCTCCGAACCACTGAAGCTTTCTTT. This sequence encodes CASSLPDLRTTEAFF.

The chain combines TRBV6-1 with TRBJ1-1, with D perhaps matching TRBD1 (5 bases). The CDR3 runs 12 residues. From germline, CDR1 is MNHNS and CDR2 SASEGT. The V and J ends lost 2 bases and 6 bases respectively, with 7 bases between them. CDR3 loop: CASSERGAEAFF. CDR3 DNA sequence: TGTGCCAGCAGTGAACGGGGCGCTGAAGCTTTCTTT.

This clonotype has more than one count but fewer than ten. The chain couples TRBV2 to TRBJ2-7; D unclear. Germline V gives CDR1 SNHLY, CDR2 FYNNEI. V shed 8 bases and J shed 7 bases, with 18 bases lying between them. The CDR3 extends over 13 amino acids. The CDR3 here is CASLSPSLREQYF. CDR3 DNA sequence: TGTGCCAGCCTTAGCCCGTCCCTGAGGGAGCAGTACTTC.

The chain recombines TRBV7-8 with TRBJ1-2; tentative D call: TRBD1 (6 bases). The germline V gene encodes CDR1 SGHVS and CDR2 FQNEAQ. The CDR3 consists of 14 residues. Trimming shortened V by 2 bases and J by 6 bases, and 13 bases separated the two germline ends. CDR3 nucleotides: TGTGCCAGCAGCTTATTAGGGGGGGGAAATGGCTACACCTTC. It encodes CASSLLGGGNGYTF.

This clonotype was found a few times. The chain has TRBV10-3 and TRBJ1-1, with no clear D. CDR1 and CDR2 (germline): ENHRY, SYGVKD. The CDR3 totals 14 residues. V was pared by 3 bases and J by 1 base, with 9 bases between. CDR3 DNA sequence: TGTGCCATCAGTGATGAGCTGAGGAACACTGAAGCTTTCTTT. This gives the protein CAISDELRNTEAFF.

The chain recombines TRBV15 with TRBJ2-3; a possible D gene is TRBD2 (6 bases). Trimming removed 3 bases at V and 0 bases at J, with 13 bases between. The CDR3 contains 16 residues. The V gene's germline CDR1 is LNHNV and CDR2 YYDKDF (reference sequence). The DNA of the CDR3 is TGTGCCACCAGCAGTCGGGAGCGTTTCAGCACAGATACGCAGTATTTT. This encodes CATSSRERFSTDTQYF. The full variable domain, with the rest looked up from reference TRBV15 and TRBJ2-3, is DAMVIQNPRYQVTQFGKPVTLSCSQTLNHNVMYWYQQKSSQAPKLLFHYYDKDFNNEADTPDNFQSRRPNTSFCFLDIRSPGLGDTAMYLCATSSRERFSTDTQYFGPGTRLTVL.

In regard to this clonotype: One end of the junction fails to match germline, which may point to a read error. DNA of the CDR3: TGTGCCAGCAGCCCACACTCAGGGGATCAGCCCCAGCGTTTT. Translation gives CASSPHSGDQPQRF. The genes are TRBV3-1 and TRBJ1-5; D might be TRBD1 (6 bases). Per the germline V gene, CDR1 is LGHDT and CDR2 is YNNKEL (reference sequence). The CDR3 has 14 amino acids.

This rearrangement joins TRBV7-6 to TRBJ2-5; 9 nucleotides agree with TRBD1. The DNA end favors TRBJ2-1, so the J call may be wrong. This CDR3 comprises 14 residues. The germline V gene has CDR1 SGHVS and CDR2 FNYEAQ. CDR3 region: CASSRDRVPETQFF. The CDR3 DNA sequence: TGTGCCAGCAGCCGGGACAGGGTTCCCGAGACCCAGTTCTTC.

This clonotype has only a few counts. This chain uses TRBV5-5 with TRBJ2-5; 10 nucleotides align to TRBD2. The end of the DNA is better explained by TRBJ2-7, so the J call may be wrong. The CDR3 sequence is 16 residues long. Germline loops: CDR1 SGHKS, CDR2 YYEKEE (reference sequence). The CDR3 spells CASSLDPGTSEYEQYF. CDR3 nucleotides: TGTGCCAGCAGCTTGGATCCCGGGACTAGCGAATACGAGCAGTACTTC.

The chain has TRBV24-1 and TRBJ2-7; possible D gene TRBD1, 5 bases. CDR3 length: 14 amino acids. Germline V CDR1 and CDR2: KGHDR, SFDVKD. The V end was cut by 7 bases, the J end by 2 bases, with 14 bases between. CDR3 bases: TGTGCCACCAGCGCGAAAGGGGATACCTACGAGCAGTACTTC. Amino acids: CATSAKGDTYEQYF.

The gene calls are TRBV7-9 and TRBJ2-3; D tentatively reads TRBD1 or TRBD2 (5 bases each). The V gene lost 7 bases and the J gene lost 2 bases, with 13 bases spanning the gap. This CDR3 region has 14 residues. Germline values: CDR1 SEHNR, CDR2 FQNEAQ (reference sequence). The CDR3 here is CASNTGTFTDTQYF. As DNA, the CDR3 is TGTGCCAGCAACACCGGGACGTTCACAGATACGCAGTATTTT.

The chain couples TRBV7-2 to TRBJ1-1; maybe TRBD1 (5 bases). V lost 5 bases, J lost 0 bases, and 19 bases lay in between. This CDR3 is 17 amino acids long. The V gene's germline CDR1 is SGHTA and CDR2 FQGNSA. Here the CDR3 reads CASSVGRGWEMNTEAFF. In DNA, the CDR3 is TGTGCCAGCAGCGTCGGTAGGGGTTGGGAAATGAACACTGAAGCTTTCTTT.

The chain links TRBV18 to TRBJ2-5, with 8 bases identical to TRBD1. The V gene end was trimmed by 6 bases and the J gene end by 4 bases; junction bases not matched to a gene: 10. The CDR3 consists of 15 residues. Germline loops: CDR1 KGHSH, CDR2 LQKENI. The CDR3 spells CASSPDRGTGETQYF. The CDR3 bases are TGTGCCAGCTCGCCTGACAGGGGCACAGGAGAGACCCAGTACTTC.